What follows describes a single TCR beta chain. Its antigen remains unknown. Additional DNA sequences in this sample encode the identical CDR3. As to time point: baseline pretreatment blood. Treatment here: 15 Gy SBRT to primary tumor, nephrectomy 4 weeks later. This entry comes from a study of radiation and T cells in renal cell carcinoma. Study observations and caveats: Top tumor clonotypes rose in blood 2 weeks post-radiation, then contracted.

Data came from immunoSEQ multiplex PCR; TCRdb stores just in-frame clones and leaves some out. The sample has some 95,000 clones; around nine tenths are singletons. The CDR3 length is 14 residues. Germline values: CDR1 SGHTA, CDR2 FQGNSA. V lost 5 bases to trimming and J lost 1 base, with 11 bases between them. The sample was blood, taken from a patient whose treatment included radiotherapy and nephrectomy. The rearrangement links TRBV7-2 to TRBJ1-1; the D gene is possibly TRBD1 (5 bases). This receptor was identified in a man between 50 and 59 years old with renal cell carcinoma. Written as DNA, the CDR3 is TGTGCCAGCAGCCCCGGGACGGCGAACACTGAAGCTTTCTTT. Translated: CASSPGTANTEAFF.